This TCR beta chain was sequenced for a study of molecular identifiers for immune sequencing clone quantification. This clonotype was seen a few times. Its target is unknown. Sorted naive CD8 T cells, 20,000 to 1,000,000, were sequenced from 10%, 30% or 50% RNA. TCRdb called the PCR reads again in MiXCR, with one record for every CDR3 protein. The sample holds 490,000 or so distinct CDR3 sequences, 20% to 25% seen once. This CDR3 is built from 15 residues. Germline V CDR1 and CDR2: MNHNS, SASEGT. Trimming left V 2 bases short and J 4 bases short, with 14 bases between. Broader study findings: More than 99% of effector molecules, versus under 1% of naive-cell molecules, belonged to clones above 20 RNA copies.

The receptor was derived from a human donor in good health. Some libraries in this study had Jurkat cell RNA spiked in. The V call is TRBV6-1, the J call TRBJ1-2, with a possible D match to TRBD1 (6 bases). Sequencing input: naive CD8+ T cells from blood, with Jurkat cell RNA spiked in. Indicated subset: FACS-sorted CD8+CD4-CCR7+CD45RA+ naive T cells. CDR3 in amino acids: CASSEIYQDSYGYTF. CDR3 nucleotides: TGTGCCAGCAGTGAAATCTACCAGGACAGCTATGGCTACACCTTC.